The clone carrying this T cell receptor beta chain was picked up many times. What it binds is unknown. The CDR3 runs to 14 residues. Per the germline V gene, CDR1 is DFQATT and CDR2 is SNEGSKA (reference sequence). The germline V and J ends were trimmed by 3 bases and 7 bases, with 16 bases remaining between them. The sample is PBMC spiked with counted cells of clone KT2. Different KT2-to-PBMC ratios were created with a constant PBMC count. The data are from a study of quantifying T cell responses using KT2 cells. Study at large: TCR alpha and beta constant-region primers primed reverse transcription of RNA. The T4 ligation step was estimated to exceed 9.5% efficiency under optimum conditions.

Each cDNA got a UMI-containing oligo ligated at its 3' end. First-round PCR used about 4 cycles and beta primers RC1.1 and RC1.2 covering TRBC1 and TRBC2. MiXCR, applied by TCRdb to the UMI-ligation and nested PCR reads, yields one record per CDR3 protein. Here the sample spans some 41,000 distinct CDR3 sequences, 17% being singletons. Study observations and caveats: The number of KT2 alpha and beta sequences was a linear function of input KT2 cells.

The sequencing input was PBMCs spiked with cells of the T cell clone KT2. The source is a human donor. The chain is built from TRBV20-1 and TRBJ1-5; weak D call: TRBD1 (5 bases). CDR3 nucleotides: TGCAGTGCTAGCAGGCGAGGGACGCAACAGCCCCAGCATTTT. It specifies CSASRRGTQQPQHF.